Each of the 9 T cell receptor beta chains below was sequenced from the same sample in a study of beta chain features in type 1 diabetes. Study-wide results and caveats: For Type 1 diabetes patients, all four CD4+ subsets carried TCRB CDR3s that were moderately but significantly shorter.

No antigen has been assigned to these receptors. Every bit of the isolated RNA underwent reverse transcription, so sequencing read expressed TCRB transcripts. Sequenced by immunoSEQ multiplex PCR; TCRdb stores in-frame clones only, minus some. This table has some 660,000 clones, roughly an eighth appearing once. The sequencing sample was made of naive CD4+ T cells from blood. These receptor sequences come from a man between 18 and 35 years old with type 1 diabetes.

On this clone: A junction boundary mismatches the germline segment, possibly from a read error. The V gene is TRBV7-7, the J gene TRBJ2-5, with no clear D. Germline V CDR1 and CDR2: SSHAT, FNYEAQ (reference sequence). CDR3 length equals 12 residues. The CDR3 protein is CASSSLQETQYF. The CDR3 nucleotides are TGTGCTAGCAGCTCCCTACAAGAGACCCAGTACTTC.

The V and J genes are TRBV9 and TRBJ1-4; 9 nucleotides agree with TRBD1. Germline assignment: CDR1 SGDLS and CDR2 YYNGEE. With V trimmed by 3 bases and J by 6 bases, 9 bases remained unmatched. This CDR3 has 16 residues. The CDR3 nucleotides are TGTGCCAGCAGCGCCCGAAACAGGGGGCAGGATGAAAAACTGTTTTTT. Encoded protein: CASSARNRGQDEKLFF. Together with reference TRBV9 and TRBJ1-4, the CDR3 gives the full variable domain: DSGVTQTPKHLITATGQRVTLRCSPRSGDLSVYWYQQSLDQGLQFLIQYYNGEERAKGNILERFSAQQFPDLHSELNLSSLELGDSALYFCASSARNRGQDEKLFFGSGTQLSVL.

The V and J genes are TRBV9 and TRBJ2-5, with D maybe TRBD2 (6 bases). Germline loops: CDR1 SGDLS, CDR2 YYNGEE. The CDR3 loop spans 13 amino acids. Trimming pared 5 bases from V and 3 bases from J, leaving 11 bases between. The CDR3 nucleotides read TGTGCCAGCAGTGGTTCTAGCGAAGAGACCCAGTACTTC. Translated, it gives CASSGSSEETQYF.

CDR3 DNA sequence: TGTGCCAGCAGCCAAGGCCTGACTAGCGCGGAGACCCAGTACTTC. Protein product: CASSQGLTSAETQYF. This rearrangement joins TRBV4-2 to TRBJ2-5, with 8 nucleotides matching TRBD2. The CDR3 is 15 amino acids. Germline CDR1 is LGHNA and CDR2 is YNFKEQ. J lost 5 bases, V lost 1 base, and 6 bases had no gene match.

This clone was seen a handful of times. The chain joins TRBV7-2 to TRBJ2-7; D assignment may be TRBD1 or TRBD2 (5 bases each). Trimming removed 3 bases from V and 0 bases from J, with 12 bases in between. Germline CDR1 is SGHTA and CDR2 is FQGNSA. CDR3 length: 15 residues. Written as DNA, the CDR3 is TGTGCCAGCAGCTTTGGGACCGACAGCTCCTACGAGCAGTACTTC. Protein product: CASSFGTDSSYEQYF. The full variable domain, its missing parts supplied by reference TRBV7-2 and TRBJ2-7, is GAGVSQSPSNKVTEKGKDVELRCDPISGHTALYWYRQSLGQGLEFLIYFQGNSAPDKSGLPSDRFSAERTGGSVSTLTIQRTQQEDSAVYLCASSFGTDSSYEQYFGPGTRLTVT.

This clone was picked up a small number of times. The chain couples TRBV25-1 to TRBJ2-1; D unclear. Germline V gene sequence: CDR1 MGHDK, CDR2 SYGVNS. The CDR3 is 15 residues long. The V end lost 3 bases, the J end lost 0 bases, and 9 bases lay between the germline ends. In nucleotides, the CDR3 is TGTGCCAGCAGTGACAGGCCGGGCTCCTACAATGAGCAGTTCTTC. Translated: CASSDRPGSYNEQFF.

This clone was counted only a few times. This rearrangement joins TRBV30 to TRBJ2-6; D unclear. The V gene lost 0 bases and the J gene lost 8 bases, with 8 bases spanning the gap. Germline loops: CDR1 GTSNPN, CDR2 SVGIG (reference sequence). This CDR3 is built from 13 residues. The CDR3 bases are TGTGCCTGGAGTGTCAATCCCCCCAACGTCCTGACTTTC. It codes for CAWSVNPPNVLTF.

This clone was recorded a few times. This chain joins TRBV6-5 and TRBJ2-7; D may be TRBD1 (6 bases). This CDR3 is 14 amino acids long. CDR1 and CDR2 (germline): MNHEY, SVGAGI. With 6 bases removed from V and 3 bases from J, the gap between germline ends came to 15 bases. The CDR3 DNA follows: TGTGCCAGCAGGAACCGGGACATAGTCTACGAGCAGTACTTC. Protein: CASRNRDIVYEQYF.

This clone was seen a few times. CDR3 protein: CASSYSLAGPLNEQFF. DNA for the CDR3: TGTGCCAGCAGTTACTCACTAGCGGGGCCTCTCAATGAGCAGTTCTTC. This rearrangement joins TRBV6-5 to TRBJ2-1; 10 bases fit TRBD2. This CDR3 comprises 16 residues. Germline values: CDR1 MNHEY, CDR2 SVGAGI. V shed 0 bases and J 6 bases; nucleotides not matched to a gene: 5.